One sample yielded the 30 T cell receptor beta chains listed below, sequenced in a study of CD8 T cells in Susac syndrome. A quantity of about 0.5 to 1 ug RNA underwent reverse transcription using random hexamers. TCRdb passed the immunoSEQ multiplex PCR reads through MiXCR, listing each CDR3 protein once. The repertoire has 240,000 or so distinct CDR3 sequences, 90% to 96% of them found once; the top ten carry roughly 0.1%. Material: CD4+ T cells from PBMCs. All receptors derive from a human donor with Susac syndrome.

The CDR3 nucleotides are TGTGCCAGCAGTCTAACTAGCTCAGTCTACAATGAGCAGTTCTTC. As protein: CASSLTSSVYNEQFF. The V gene is TRBV12-3 or TRBV12-4, the J gene TRBJ2-1, with a weak D call TRBD2 (6 bases). V was cut by 5 bases and J by 3 bases, with 14 bases left in between. CDR3 length: 15 amino acids.

V and J are TRBV3-1 and TRBJ2-7; 7 nucleotides line up with TRBD2. The V and J ends lost 4 bases and 7 bases, in that order; junction bases with no gene match: 4. Germline loops: CDR1 LGHDT, CDR2 YNNKEL (reference sequence). The CDR3 runs 12 residues. The CDR3 nucleotides read TGTGCCAGCAGCCCTATGGGGGGGGAGCAGTACTTC. Translated: CASSPMGGEQYF.

The chain combines TRBV4-1 with TRBJ2-7, with 13 positions matching TRBD2. Losses at the gene ends were 8 bases for V and 6 bases for J; bases not matched to a gene: 10. The CDR3 spans 15 residues. Germline V gene lookup returns CDR1 MGHRA and CDR2 YSYEKL. The CDR3 sequence: CASGQGRLAGGEQYF. CDR3 nucleotide sequence: TGCGCCAGCGGACAGGGTAGACTAGCGGGAGGCGAGCAGTACTTC.

The genes are TRBV18 and TRBJ2-7; D remains ambiguous. The CDR3 runs to 12 residues. The V end was cut by 5 bases, the J end by 5 bases, with 10 bases between. Per the germline V gene, CDR1 is KGHSH and CDR2 is LQKENI. Here the CDR3 DNA reads TGTGCCAGCTCATTTTCTACGGACGAGCAGTACTTC. Amino acids: CASSFSTDEQYF. The full variable domain, in which reference TRBV18 and TRBJ2-7 provide the parts outside the CDR3, is NAGVMQNPRHLVRRRGQEARLRCSPMKGHSHVYWYRQLPEEGLKFMVYLQKENIIDESGMPKERFSAEFPKEGPSILRIQQVVRGDSAAYFCASSFSTDEQYFGPGTRLTVT.

This rearrangement joins TRBV5-1 to TRBJ2-2; D gene ambiguous. The length of the CDR3 is 15 residues. Germline CDR1 and CDR2: SGHRS and YFSETQ. V was cut by 4 bases and J by 6 bases, with 16 bases left in between. CDR3 residues: CASSPSPSPPGELFF. In DNA form, the CDR3 reads TGCGCCAGCAGCCCTTCTCCTAGTCCCCCCGGGGAGCTGTTTTTT.

About this clonotype: One end of the junction varies from germline; a read error may be responsible. The chain joins TRBV7-7 to TRBJ2-5; D is perhaps TRBD2 (5 bases). CDR3 length: 13 residues. The germline V gene encodes CDR1 SSHAT and CDR2 FNYEAQ (reference sequence). In DNA form, the CDR3 reads TGTGCTAGCAGCTTAGCGTCCCAAGAGACCCAGTACTTC. It yields the protein CASSLASQETQYF. Drawing the rest from reference TRBV7-7 and TRBJ2-5, the complete variable domain is GAGVSQSPRYKVTKRGQDVTLRCDPISSHATLYWYQQALGQGPEFLTYFNYEAQPDKSGLPSDRFSAERPEGSISTLTIQRTEQRDSAMYRCASSLASQETQYFGPGTRLLVL.

The chain is built from TRBV20-1 and TRBJ1-5; D unresolved. Between the trimmed V and J ends, which lost 0 bases and 0 bases, there was a span of 12 bases. Germline V gene sequence: CDR1 DFQATT, CDR2 SNEGSKA (reference sequence). CDR3 length equals 16 residues. The CDR3 reads CSARDVEGYSNQPQHF. The CDR3 coding sequence is TGCAGTGCTAGAGATGTGGAGGGATATAGCAATCAGCCCCAGCATTTT.

The rearrangement uses TRBV6-5 and TRBJ2-1, with D tentatively TRBD1 or TRBD2 (7 bases each). The germline V and J ends were trimmed by 6 bases and 8 bases, with 20 bases remaining between them. This CDR3 spans 15 amino acids. From germline, CDR1 is MNHEY and CDR2 SVGAGI. CDR3 in amino acids: CASRRGGGAVYEQFF. The CDR3 DNA reads TGTGCCAGCAGGAGGGGAGGGGGCGCGGTCTATGAGCAGTTCTTC.

This rearrangement joins TRBV29-1 to TRBJ2-2; no firm D call. V was cut by 7 bases and J by 4 bases, with 16 bases left in between. CDR3 size: 14 residues. Germline CDR1 SQVTM, CDR2 ANQGSEA. DNA of the CDR3: TGCAGCGCCGAGAGGCCTCAGAGCACCGGGGAGCTGTTTTTT. Translated, it gives CSAERPQSTGELFF.

The J gene is TRBJ2-7, the V gene TRBV7-6, with a possible D match to TRBD1 (6 bases). CDR1 SGHVS and CDR2 FNYEAQ come from the germline V gene. CDR3 length: 14 amino acids. V gave up 5 bases and J gave up 0 bases, with 11 bases separating them. In DNA, the CDR3 is TGTGCCAGCAGCCCAGACAGGAGCTCCTACGAGCAGTACTTC. Translated, it gives CASSPDRSSYEQYF.

The V and J genes are TRBV12-3 or TRBV12-4 and TRBJ2-2, with D tentatively TRBD1 (6 bases). The CDR3 spans 13 residues. Deletions cut 8 bases from V and 2 bases from J, with 9 bases between. This chain's CDR3 is CASHRANTGELFF. CDR3 sequence (DNA): TGTGCCAGCCACAGGGCTAACACCGGGGAGCTGTTTTTT.

The rearrangement uses TRBV20-1 and TRBJ2-4, with 11 bases lining up with TRBD2. Germline CDR1 DFQATT, CDR2 SNEGSKA (reference sequence). The J segment lost 8 bases and the V segment lost 5 bases, leaving 14 bases of the junction unmatched. This CDR3 has 16 amino acids. CDR3 sequence (DNA): TGCAGTGCTGGAGGGCTAGCGGGAGGCACACCGGACATTCAGTACTTC. Encoded protein: CSAGGLAGGTPDIQYF.

CDR3 coding DNA: TGTGCCAGCAGTTTGTCTCCGGCGCTTATAGTGAAAGAGTATTTT. Protein product: CASSLSPALIVKEYF. V usage is TRBV28 and J usage is TRBJ2-3; D is uncertain. V shed 3 bases and J shed 13 bases, with 23 bases lying between them. CDR1 and CDR2 from the germline V gene are MDHEN and SYDVKM. This CDR3 is built from 15 residues.

The rearrangement joins TRBV5-1 to TRBJ2-1; TRBD2 agrees at 10 bases. Germline V lookup: CDR1 SGHRS, CDR2 YFSETQ. J was trimmed by 3 bases and V by 0 bases; bases with no gene match: 6. The CDR3 contains 17 residues. This chain's CDR3 is CASSLAPSGSGYNEQFF. CDR3 nucleotide sequence: TGCGCCAGCAGCTTGGCCCCTAGCGGGAGCGGCTACAATGAGCAGTTCTTC.

CDR3 coding DNA: TGCGCCAGCAGCTTGGGTGCGGGAAAAGAGACCCAGTACTTC. Translation gives CASSLGAGKETQYF. The V call is TRBV5-1, the J call TRBJ2-5; maybe TRBD2 (6 bases). Germline lookup yields CDR1 SGHRS and CDR2 YFSETQ. This CDR3 is built from 14 residues. The ends were cut back, 0 bases at V and 3 bases at J, with 9 bases in the middle.

V usage is TRBV12-3 or TRBV12-4 and J usage is TRBJ2-7, with 8 bases fitting TRBD1. This CDR3 region has 14 residues. The V gene end was trimmed by 5 bases and the J gene end by 7 bases; junction bases not matched to a gene: 10. The CDR3 region is CASSIDRGLEEQYF. For the CDR3, the DNA is TGTGCCAGCAGTATCGACAGGGGCCTAGAGGAGCAGTACTTC.

The rearrangement uses TRBV20-1 and TRBJ2-1; D might be TRBD1 or TRBD2, each matching 5 bases. CDR3 length equals 8 residues. The V and J ends lost 5 bases and 15 bases respectively, with 8 bases between them. The germline gives CDR1 DFQATT, CDR2 SNEGSKA (reference sequence). The CDR3 sequence is CSAEGTFF. CDR3 bases: TGCAGTGCTGAGGGGACGTTCTTC.

This sequence joins TRBV18 and TRBJ2-7, with unresolved D. Germline V gives CDR1 KGHSH, CDR2 LQKENI. CDR3 size: 14 residues. V was cut by 1 base and J by 6 bases, with 13 bases left in between. Written as DNA, the CDR3 is TGTGCCAGCTCACCACGACCAAGTGTGGGCGAGCAGTACTTC. Translating it yields CASSPRPSVGEQYF.

V and J are TRBV15 and TRBJ2-3, with D tentatively TRBD1 or TRBD2 (6 bases each). The germline gives CDR1 LNHNV, CDR2 YYDKDF (reference sequence). This CDR3 is built from 16 residues. Trimming removed 4 bases from V and 0 bases from J, with 14 bases in between. CDR3 nucleotides: TGTGCCACCAGCATAAGGGGGACTGGGAGCACAGATACGCAGTATTTT. Translation gives CATSIRGTGSTDTQYF.

The chain is built from TRBV20-1 and TRBJ2-3; TRBD1 or TRBD2 may be the D gene (5 bases each). Per the germline V gene, CDR1 is DFQATT and CDR2 is SNEGSKA (reference sequence). The CDR3 loop spans 13 amino acids. V lost 6 bases and J lost 5, with 15 bases in between. CDR3 DNA: TGCAGTGCCGGGGCCGGGTCCGGAGATACGCAGTATTTT. It yields the protein CSAGAGSGDTQYF.

The J gene is TRBJ1-2, the V gene TRBV30; tentative D call: TRBD1 (5 bases). The CDR3 loop spans 14 amino acids. The germline V gene has CDR1 GTSNPN and CDR2 SVGIG (reference sequence). The V end lost 5 bases, the J end lost 4 bases, and 17 bases lay between the germline ends. The CDR3 loop is CAWDKGRTTYGYTF. DNA for the CDR3: TGTGCCTGGGATAAAGGACGGACAACCTATGGCTACACCTTC.

The V and J genes are TRBV24-1 and TRBJ1-2, with a tentative D call TRBD1 (5 bases). The V end was cut by 6 bases, the J end by 8 bases, with 12 bases between. CDR3 size: 12 residues. CDR1 and CDR2 (germline): KGHDR, SFDVKD. The CDR3 is CATSSGIGGYTF. DNA of the CDR3: TGTGCCACCAGTTCAGGGATAGGAGGCTACACCTTC.

The chain has TRBV20-1 and TRBJ2-4; 7 nucleotides match TRBD1. The CDR3 is 13 amino acids. CDR1 is DFQATT and CDR2 is SNEGSKA in the germline V gene (reference sequence). V lost 0 bases, J lost 6 bases, and 2 bases stayed unmatched. This chain's CDR3 is CSAREGGGNIQYF. The CDR3, as DNA: TGCAGTGCTAGAGAAGGGGGCGGAAACATTCAGTACTTC.

This chain connects TRBV6-2 or TRBV6-3 to TRBJ2-1, with D possibly TRBD2 on 6 matching bases. Looked up from germline, CDR1 is MNHEY and CDR2 is SVGEGT. V was cut by 6 bases and J by 11 bases, with 11 bases left in between. The CDR3 sequence is 11 residues long. CDR3 in amino acids: CASSTLAQQFF. The CDR3 DNA is TGTGCCAGCAGCACCCTAGCGCAGCAGTTCTTC.

This clonotype was seen a handful of times. The gene calls are TRBV3-1 and TRBJ2-7; no clear D gene. Per germline, CDR1 LGHDT and CDR2 YNNKEL (reference sequence). The CDR3 has 11 residues. V shed 6 bases and J shed 4 bases, with 7 bases lying between them. Here the CDR3 DNA reads TGTGCCAGCAGTTTAAAGTACGAGCAGTACTTC. It translates to CASSLKYEQYF.

The J gene is TRBJ1-1, the V gene TRBV14; tentatively, D is TRBD1 (5 bases). The V and J ends lost 1 base and 4 bases respectively, with 10 bases between them. This CDR3 has 14 amino acids. Germline CDR1 is SGHDN and CDR2 is FVKESK. CDR3 residues: CASSQVLGGTEAFF. The CDR3 DNA follows: TGTGCCAGCAGCCAAGTACTGGGGGGCACTGAAGCTTTCTTT.

The chain uses TRBV12-3 or TRBV12-4 and TRBJ2-1, with D possibly being TRBD1 or TRBD2 (5 bases each). Deletions cut 8 bases from V and 6 bases from J, with 20 bases between. The CDR3 length is 15 residues. The CDR3 region is CASGEGYRQVNEQFF. In DNA, the CDR3 is TGTGCCAGCGGAGAGGGGTATAGGCAGGTCAATGAGCAGTTCTTC.

This chain uses TRBV9 with TRBJ2-6; a weak D match, TRBD2 (5 bases). The CDR3 runs to 16 residues. Between the trimmed V and J ends, which lost 0 bases and 2 bases, there was a span of 9 bases. Germline CDR1 is SGDLS and CDR2 is YYNGEE. In DNA, the CDR3 is TGTGCCAGCAGCGTAGATCCGGGGACTGGGGCCAACGTCCTGACTTTC. It encodes CASSVDPGTGANVLTF. The full variable domain, completed using reference TRBV9 and TRBJ2-6, is DSGVTQTPKHLITATGQRVTLRCSPRSGDLSVYWYQQSLDQGLQFLIQYYNGEERAKGNILERFSAQQFPDLHSELNLSSLELGDSALYFCASSVDPGTGANVLTFGAGSRLTVL.

This clonotype was picked up one time. V usage is TRBV29-1 and J usage is TRBJ1-2; 8 bases agree with TRBD1. The V gene end was trimmed by 1 base and the J gene end by 2 bases; junction bases not matched to a gene: 6. This CDR3 is built from 15 residues. Germline loops: CDR1 SQVTM, CDR2 ANQGSEA. This CDR3 reads CSVEVPGGENYGYTF. The CDR3 DNA is TGCAGCGTTGAAGTCCCAGGGGGCGAGAACTATGGCTACACCTTC. Looking up the rest from reference TRBV29-1 and TRBJ1-2 gives the full variable domain: SAVISQKPSRDICQRGTSLTIQCQVDSQVTMMFWYRQQPGQSLTLIATANQGSEATYESGFVIDKFPISRPNLTFSTLTVSNMSPEDSSIYLCSVEVPGGENYGYTFGSGTRLTVV.

This chain joins TRBV29-1 and TRBJ2-5, with TRBD2 matching over 8 bases. The junction had 6 bases not matched to a gene; V was cut back by 3 bases and J by 6 bases. This CDR3 comprises 13 residues. Germline V gives CDR1 SQVTM, CDR2 ANQGSEA. CDR3: CSVERAGEKTQYF. CDR3 coding DNA: TGCAGCGTTGAGCGAGCGGGAGAGAAGACCCAGTACTTC.